This is a list of T cell receptor beta chains from one sample in a study of T cells after yellow fever vaccination. In TCRdb, the 5' RACE reads were re-called with MiXCR into one record per CDR3 protein. The sample yields 300,000 to 400,000 distinct CDR3 sequences, roughly 9.4% seen once. Sequencing used PBMCs, obtained on the day of the first yellow fever vaccination. The origin of the receptors is a man aged 18 to 29 who received the YFV17D yellow fever vaccine. Each CDR3 is given with its conserved first and last residue. A D gene is named only where the DNA matches it firmly. Not all rows give a size; the values are once, few, many and, for expanded clones, a class.

>15|-|TRBJ1-2|TRBD1|TRBV7-2
TGTGCCAGCAGCGAAGGACAGGGGCCTAACTATGGCTACACCTTC
CASSEGQGPNYGYTF
>16|few|TRBJ2-2|-|TRBV12-3/TRBV12-4
TGTGCCAGCAGTTTCGAGGGGTCAGCGAACACCGGGGAGCTGTTTTTT
CASSFEGSANTGELFF
>13|many|TRBJ2-3|-|TRBV18
TGTGCCAGCTCACCCAGGCCGTTAGATACGCAGTATTTT
CASSPRPLDTQYF
>12|many|TRBJ2-6|-|TRBV2
TGTGCCAGCAGGGCCGGGGCCAACGTCCTGACTTTC
CASRAGANVLTF
>15|few|TRBJ2-1|TRBD1|TRBV11-3
TGTGCCAGCAGCTTAGGGGACAGGGGTGGGAATGAGCAGTTCTTC
CASSLGDRGGNEQFF
>12|-|TRBJ1-2|TRBD1|TRBV7-2
TGTGCCAGCAGCCTGGACAGGGAGGGCTACACCTTC
CASSLDREGYTF
>16|many|TRBJ1-2|-|TRBV6-5
TGTGCCAGCAGTTACTCAGGCAGGGGCCCTGACTATGGCTACACCTTC
CASSYSGRGPDYGYTF
>18|-|TRBJ2-1|TRBD2|TRBV3-1
TGTGCCAGCAGCCAGGAGCTAGCGGGGGGGCCGAAAAACAATGAGCAGTTCTTC
CASSQELAGGPKNNEQFF
>14|many|TRBJ2-2|-|TRBV2
TGTGCCAGCAGTGAAGCAGGGGTGGACGGGGAGCTGTTTTTT
CASSEAGVDGELFF
>13|-|TRBJ2-1|-|TRBV28
TGTGCCAGCAGTTTAAGGACGGCCAATGAGCAGTTCTTC
CASSLRTANEQFF
>13|few|TRBJ2-1|-|TRBV6-2/TRBV6-3
TGTGCCAGCAGTCCAGGGGACTACAATGAGCAGTTCTTC
CASSPGDYNEQFF
>13|few|TRBJ1-2|-|TRBV15
TGTGCCACCAGCACAGGGAGTGCCTATGGCTACACCTTC
CATSTGSAYGYTF
>16|few|TRBJ2-2|-|TRBV5-6
TGTGCCAGCAGCTTGGTGGGGACTCGGAACACCGGGGAGCTGTTTTTT
CASSLVGTRNTGELFF
>13|-|TRBJ2-3|-|TRBV29-1
TGCAGCGCCCTGACGCTGAGCACAGATACGCAGTATTTT
CSALTLSTDTQYF
>18|-|TRBJ2-1|TRBD2|TRBV9
TGTGCCAGCAGCGTTTCTAGCGGGGGGCCGACGTCAATGATCGAGCAGTTCTTC
CASSVSSGGPTSMIEQFF
>15|few|TRBJ2-1|-|TRBV3-1
TGTGCCAGCAGGAGTGGGCGGGGAATCCCTAATGAGCAGTTCTTC
CASRSGRGIPNEQFF
>14|-|TRBJ2-1|-|TRBV12-3/TRBV12-4
TGTGCCAGCATCAACCCCGACCTCTACAATGAGCAGTTCTTC
CASINPDLYNEQFF
>12|few|TRBJ1-2|-|TRBV28
TGTGCCAGCACCGAGGAGGTGGGGGGCTACACCTTC
CASTEEVGGYTF
>12|few|TRBJ2-7|-|TRBV30
TGTGCCTGGAGTGAAATCTTCTACGAGCAGTACTTC
CAWSEIFYEQYF
>15|-|TRBJ2-3|-|TRBV7-2
TGTGCCAGCAGCGAACCGGGGCAGGGTACAGATACGCAGTATTTT
CASSEPGQGTDTQYF
>12|-|TRBJ2-7|-|TRBV5-1
TGCGCCAGCAGCTTGGAAGCTCCCGAGCAGTACTTC
CASSLEAPEQYF
>15|few|TRBJ2-2|TRBD2|TRBV6-1
TGTGCCAGCAGTCGTAGCGGGCCTCCTACCGGGGAGCTGTTTTTT
CASSRSGPPTGELFF
>16|-|TRBJ1-4|-|TRBV6-1
TGTGCCAGCAGTCCCAGGACAGACGCAACTAATGAAAAACTGTTTTTT
CASSPRTDATNEKLFF
>13|-|TRBJ1-2|-|TRBV6-5
TGTGCCAGCAGTTACTCAGGAGGGGATGGCTACACCTTC
CASSYSGGDGYTF
>15|few|TRBJ1-5|TRBD1|TRBV20-1
TGCAGTGCTGTACGGGACAGGGGGCTGGGAGAGCCCCAGCATTTT
CSAVRDRGLGEPQHF
>15|many|TRBJ2-7|TRBD2|TRBV4-1
TGCGCCAGCAGCCAGTTAGCGGGACGCTCTTACGAGCAGTACTTC
CASSQLAGRSYEQYF
>17|-|TRBJ2-4|-|TRBV3-1
TGTGCCAGCAGCCAAGAATCCGGGGGCCGATCCAAAAACATTCAGTACTTC
CASSQESGGRSKNIQYF
>14|-|TRBJ1-1|-|TRBV19
TGTGCCAGTAGTGCTGGCAGAATAAACACTGAAGCTTTCTTT
CASSAGRINTEAFF
>14|many|TRBJ2-5|-|TRBV4-2
TGTGCCAGCAGCCAAGATCTTGTGCAGGAGACCCAGTACTTC
CASSQDLVQETQYF
>14|few|TRBJ2-5|-|TRBV3-1
TGTGCCAGCAGCCATCGACAGGTTCAGGAGACCCAGTACTTC
CASSHRQVQETQYF
>14|many|TRBJ2-5|-|TRBV5-6
TGTGCCAGCAGCCCCCCAGGTGTCCGGGAGACCCAGTACTTC
CASSPPGVRETQYF
>16|-|TRBJ2-5|TRBD2|TRBV5-1
TGCGCCAGCAGCTTGGGCCCTAGCGGGGGTGGCGAGACCCAGTACTTC
CASSLGPSGGGETQYF
>15|-|TRBJ2-1|-|TRBV20-1
TGCAGTGCTAGAGTAGAGACAAGGTATTTAGGGGAGCAGTTCTTC
CSARVETRYLGEQFF
>15|-|TRBJ2-5|-|TRBV4-3
TGCGCCAGCAGCCAAGTTGCGGGGTGGAAAGAGACCCAGTACTTC
CASSQVAGWKETQYF
>12|-|TRBJ2-1|-|TRBV28
TGTGCCAGCACCTCCGGATACAATGAGCAGTTCTTC
CASTSGYNEQFF
>14|few|TRBJ2-1|-|TRBV28
TGTGCCATCGAACGGCCGCCTACAGTTAATGAGCAGTTCTTC
CAIERPPTVNEQFF
>15|-|TRBJ2-1|TRBD2|TRBV12-3/TRBV12-4
TGTGCCAGCAGACAAGGGACTAGCGGGGTCAATGAGCAGTTCTTC
CASRQGTSGVNEQFF
>14|few|TRBJ2-7|-|TRBV9
TGTGCCAGCAGCGTAGATTGGGAGCCGGGGGAGCAGTACTTC
CASSVDWEPGEQYF
>19|-|TRBJ1-6|TRBD1|TRBV4-3
TGCGCCAGCAGCCCTGGGATCGACAGGGACGGGTCCTATAATTCACCCCTCCACTTT
CASSPGIDRDGSYNSPLHF
>18|few|TRBJ1-2|-|TRBV4-2
TGTGCCAGCAGCCAAGATTGGAAACCAGGGAGATCCACGTATGGCTACACCTTC
CASSQDWKPGRSTYGYTF
>16|-|TRBJ2-3|TRBD2|TRBV7-3
TGTGCCAGCAGCTTAACGCTAGCGGGGAGCACAGATACGCAGTATTTT
CASSLTLAGSTDTQYF
>12|-|TRBJ2-3|-|TRBV6-1
TGTGCCAGCAGTGAAGGCGTAGATACGCAGTATTTT
CASSEGVDTQYF
>15|few|TRBJ1-1|-|TRBV5-1
TGCGCCAGCAGCGAGGGGACCGTCATGAGCACTGAAGCTTTCTTT
CASSEGTVMSTEAFF
>15|-|TRBJ1-2|TRBD1|TRBV20-1
TGCAGTGCTAGACGTCAGAGGAGGGGGCGCAAGTGCTACACCTTC
CSARRQRRGRKCYTF
>13|few|TRBJ2-1|-|TRBV4-3
TGCGCCAGCAGCCAAGTATCTAAAAATGAGCAGTTCTTC
CASSQVSKNEQFF
>14|many|TRBJ1-1|-|TRBV7-9
TGTGCCAGCACCCCCGGCCGGGGGGAGACTGAAGCTTTCTTT
CASTPGRGETEAFF
>14|many|TRBJ2-7|-|TRBV7-9
TGTGCCAGCAGCTTCTCGCGGACCTCCTACGAGCAGTACTTC
CASSFSRTSYEQYF
>15|few|TRBJ2-2|TRBD2|TRBV6-1
TGTGCCAGCAGACCCGGGGGGAGGGGCACCGGGGAGCTGTTTTTT
CASRPGGRGTGELFF
>15|-|TRBJ2-1|-|TRBV7-8
TGTGCCAGCAGCCGGAGAGGCGGGGCCGCCAATGAGCAGTTCTTC
CASSRRGGAANEQFF
>15|many|TRBJ1-2|TRBD1|TRBV12-3/TRBV12-4
TGTGCCAGCAGTATCACCGGGACAGGGAGCTATGGCTACACCTTC
CASSITGTGSYGYTF
>14|few|TRBJ2-3|-|TRBV20-1
TGCAGTGCTAGAGATTGGGGGGGCACAGATACGCAGTATTTT
CSARDWGGTDTQYF
>14|-|TRBJ2-3|-|TRBV20-1
TGCAGTGCCAACAGCGGGTCTAGCCTTCTTGCGCAGTATTTT
CSANSGSSLLAQYF
>12|-|TRBJ1-1|TRBD1|TRBV11-2
TGTGCCAGCAGCCCGCAAACAGGGGTGGCTTTCTTT
CASSPQTGVAFF
>15|few|TRBJ1-1|-|TRBV5-5
TGTGCCAGCAGCTTTTCCCCACAGGGCGGCACTGAAGCTTTCTTT
CASSFSPQGGTEAFF
>14|few|TRBJ2-5|-|TRBV7-2
TGTGCCAGCACCGGGAACAGGGCCGTGAAGACCCAGTACTTC
CASTGNRAVKTQYF